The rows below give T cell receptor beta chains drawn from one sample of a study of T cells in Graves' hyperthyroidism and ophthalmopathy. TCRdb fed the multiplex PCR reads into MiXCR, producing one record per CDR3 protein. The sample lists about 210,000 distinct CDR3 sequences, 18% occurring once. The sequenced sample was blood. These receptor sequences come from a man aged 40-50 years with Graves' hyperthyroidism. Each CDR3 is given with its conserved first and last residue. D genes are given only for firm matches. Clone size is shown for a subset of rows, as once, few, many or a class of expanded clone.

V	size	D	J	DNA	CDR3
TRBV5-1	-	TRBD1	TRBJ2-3	TGCGCCAGCAGCATAGGGACAGGGAGCACAGATACGCAGTATTTT	CASSIGTGSTDTQYF
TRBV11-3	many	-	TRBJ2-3	TGTGCCAGCAGTCGTAGCCAAATCGATACGCAGTATTTT	CASSRSQIDTQYF
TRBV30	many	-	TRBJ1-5	TGTGCCTGGGGGCAAAGGGGTGATCAGCCCCAGCATTTT	CAWGQRGDQPQHF
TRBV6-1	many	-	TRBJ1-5	TGTGCCAGCAGTGAAGGGACCTACAATCAGCCCCAGCATTTT	CASSEGTYNQPQHF
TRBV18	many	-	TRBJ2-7	TGTGCCAGCTCACCGGGCACTTACTCCTACGAGCAGTACTTC	CASSPGTYSYEQYF
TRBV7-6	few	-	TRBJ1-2	TGTGCCAGCAGCTTTCCGGGATCCTATGGCTACACCTTC	CASSFPGSYGYTF
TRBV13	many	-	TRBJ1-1	TGTGCCAGCAGTCGTCAGGAGTACGGCACTGAAGCTTTCTTT	CASSRQEYGTEAFF
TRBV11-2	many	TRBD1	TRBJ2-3	TGTGCCAGCAGCGGACGGGACAGGGGCACAGATACGCAGTATTTT	CASSGRDRGTDTQYF
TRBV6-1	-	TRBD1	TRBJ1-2	TGTGCCAGCAGTGAACGGGATCGGGACAGGGCTACCTTCAACTATGGCTACACCTTC	CASSERDRDRATFNYGYTF
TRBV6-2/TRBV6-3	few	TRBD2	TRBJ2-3	TGTGCCAGCAGCCAGACTAGCGGGGGTTACACAGATACGCAGTATTTT	CASSQTSGGYTDTQYF
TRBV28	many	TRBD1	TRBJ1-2	TGTGCCAGCAGCGCCGCAGGGGCAGGGGGCTTCGATGGCTACACCTTC	CASSAAGAGGFDGYTF
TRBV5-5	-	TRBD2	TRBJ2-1	TGTGCCAGCAGCATACCTACTAGCGGGGAGCAGTTCTTC	CASSIPTSGEQFF
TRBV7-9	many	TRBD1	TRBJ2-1	TGTGCCAGCAGCTTAGGGACAGGGGGTAACAATGAGCAGTTCTTC	CASSLGTGGNNEQFF
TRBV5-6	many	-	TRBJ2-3	TGTGCCAGCAGCTCGAAGACAGACGTCGATACGCAGTATTTT	CASSSKTDVDTQYF
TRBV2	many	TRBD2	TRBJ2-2	TGTGCCAGCAAACGCTTCGGCGGGGGAGGAACCGGGGAGCTGTTTTTT	CASKRFGGGGTGELFF
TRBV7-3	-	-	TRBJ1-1	TGTGCCAGCAGCTTAAATGTTCGTTCTGAAGCTTTCTTT	CASSLNVRSEAFF
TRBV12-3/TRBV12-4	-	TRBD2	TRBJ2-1	TGTGCCAGCAGTGTGGCGGGGGGGGCTGAGCAGTTCTTC	CASSVAGGAEQFF
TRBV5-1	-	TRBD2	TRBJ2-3	TGCGCCAGCAGCTTGGCTAGCGGACTCACAGATACGCAGTATTTT	CASSLASGLTDTQYF
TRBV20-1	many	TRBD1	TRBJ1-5	TGCAGTGCTTCGGAGCTGGGACAGGGGGCTCAGCCCCAGCATTTT	CSASELGQGAQPQHF
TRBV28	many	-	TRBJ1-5	TGTGCCAGCAGTTTCGCGGGGAGCCATCAGCCCCAGCATTTT	CASSFAGSHQPQHF
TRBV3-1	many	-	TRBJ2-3	TGTGCCAGCAGCCAATGGCCTCATACGCAGTATTTT	CASSQWPHTQYF
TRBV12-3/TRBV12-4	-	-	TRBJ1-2	TGTGCCAGCACCGAACGAGCTGATGGGGTCGGTGGCTACACCTTC	CASTERADGVGGYTF
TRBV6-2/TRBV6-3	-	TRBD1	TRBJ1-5	TGTGCCAGCAGTCAACAGGGGTGGTATCAGCCCCAGCATTTT	CASSQQGWYQPQHF
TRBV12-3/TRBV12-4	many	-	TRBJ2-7	TGTGCCAGCAGTGGCCATCCCGGGACCGACTACGAGCAGTACTTC	CASSGHPGTDYEQYF
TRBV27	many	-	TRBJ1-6	TGTGCCAGCAGTTTCCCCCAATTGAATACACCCCTCCACTTT	CASSFPQLNTPLHF
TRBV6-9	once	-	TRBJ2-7	TGTGCCAGCAGGTTAACGCAGGCGGATTTCTACGAGCAGTACTTC	CASRLTQADFYEQYF
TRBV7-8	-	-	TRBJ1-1	TGTGCCAGCAGCTGGGGTGGGGGACGGACTGAAGCTTTCTTT	CASSWGGGRTEAFF
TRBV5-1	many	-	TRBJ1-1	TGCGCCAGCAGCTTGCTGGGGGCCGACACTGAAGCTTTCTTT	CASSLLGADTEAFF
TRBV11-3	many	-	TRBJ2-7	TGTGCCAGCAGCTCCAGGGTCTACGAGCAGTACTTC	CASSSRVYEQYF
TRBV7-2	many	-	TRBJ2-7	TGTGCCAGCAGCTTAGTTGCGGGGTCTCTTTACGAGCAGTACTTC	CASSLVAGSLYEQYF
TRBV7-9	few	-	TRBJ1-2	TGTGCCAGCACCTTTACCGAGACAAACTATGGCTACACCTTC	CASTFTETNYGYTF
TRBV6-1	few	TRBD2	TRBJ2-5	TGTGCCAGCAGTCGGGAGGGGTCGGAGACCCAGTACTTC	CASSREGSETQYF
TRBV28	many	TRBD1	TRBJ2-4	TGTGCCAGCAGCCAGGGACAGGGGTTCCAAAACATTCAGTACTTC	CASSQGQGFQNIQYF
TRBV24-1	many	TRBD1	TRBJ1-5	TGTGCCACCAGTGATCCCAGGGGGGCCGGGAATCAGCCCCAGCATTTT	CATSDPRGAGNQPQHF
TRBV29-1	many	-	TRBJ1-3	TGCAGCGCGGAGGACAGACACTCTGGAAACACCATATATTTT	CSAEDRHSGNTIYF
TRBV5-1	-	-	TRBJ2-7	TGTGCCAGCAGCACCCCGGGACGGACCTACGAGCAGTACTTC	CASSTPGRTYEQYF
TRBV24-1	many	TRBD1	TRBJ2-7	TGTGCCACCAGTGATGGAGCCGGGACAGGATTAACCTACGAGCAGTACTTC	CATSDGAGTGLTYEQYF
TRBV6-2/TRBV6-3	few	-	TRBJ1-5	TGTGCCAGCACTATCGGGCCCCTAGATAGCAATCAGCCCCAGCATTTT	CASTIGPLDSNQPQHF
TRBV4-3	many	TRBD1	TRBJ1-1	TGCGCCAGCAGCCAGGACTTACCCAGACAGGGGGCTTTGACTGAAGCTTTCTTT	CASSQDLPRQGALTEAFF
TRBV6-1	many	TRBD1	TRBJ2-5	TGTGCCAGCAGTAAGCAGGGGGCGCGTGAGACCCAGTACTTC	CASSKQGARETQYF
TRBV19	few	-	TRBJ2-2	TGTGCCAGTAGTATACCCCCCTGGTATGCGAACACCGGGGAGCTGTTTTTT	CASSIPPWYANTGELFF
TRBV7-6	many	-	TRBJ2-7	TGTGCCAGCAGCTTAGGGGAATCCTACGAGCAGTACTTC	CASSLGESYEQYF
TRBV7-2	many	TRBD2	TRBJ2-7	TGTGCCAGCAGCTTAGGGGTTTCGGGGGGGATAACCTACGAGCAGTACTTC	CASSLGVSGGITYEQYF
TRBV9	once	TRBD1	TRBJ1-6	TGTGCCAGCAGCGCGAGGACAGGGACTAATTCACCCCTCCACTTT	CASSARTGTNSPLHF
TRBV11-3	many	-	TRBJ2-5	TGTGCCAGCAGCGCCCAGGGGATGGAGACCCAGTACTTC	CASSAQGMETQYF
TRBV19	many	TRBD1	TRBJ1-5	TGTGCCAGTAGTGTTACAGGGGGTCCGTATCAGCCCCAGCATTTT	CASSVTGGPYQPQHF
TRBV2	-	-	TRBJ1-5	TGTGCCAGCAACTTGCAGGGGCAGCCCCAGCATTTT	CASNLQGQPQHF
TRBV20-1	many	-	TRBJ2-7	TGCAGTGCTAGAGATCGCAGGGGCCGGCTTTCCTACGAGCAGTACTTC	CSARDRRGRLSYEQYF
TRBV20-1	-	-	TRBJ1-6	TGCAGTGCTCGACAGAGCTCCTATAATTCACCCCTCCACTTT	CSARQSSYNSPLHF
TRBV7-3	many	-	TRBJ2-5	TGTGCCAGCAGCTTAACGAACGGACCCCAGTACTTC	CASSLTNGPQYF
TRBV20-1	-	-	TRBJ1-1	TGCAGTGCTAGCAGGAGTGCAGGGCGAACTGAAGCTTTCTTT	CSASRSAGRTEAFF